A selection of T cell receptor beta chains follows, all from one sample in a study of regulatory T cells in long-lasting Graves disease. TCRdb used MiXCR to reprocess the multiplex PCR reads, holding one entry per CDR3 protein. Of about 400,000 distinct CDR3 sequences detected, 20% to 25% appear once; the ten largest clones hold more than 20%. Material: peripheral blood mononuclear cells (PBMCs), obtained when the disease was refractory, from a patient treated with antithyroid drugs. The receptor source for this set is a female donor with Graves disease. CDR3s include the opening cysteine and the closing phenylalanine or tryptophan. Each record gives: CDR3 length, J gene, clone size, D gene, V gene, CDR3 DNA, CDR3 protein. A D gene is named only where the DNA matches it firmly. Clone size is shown for a subset of rows, as once, few, many or a class of expanded clone.

len: 16; j_gene: TRBJ2-5; abundance: few; d_gene: TRBD2; v_gene: TRBV7-9; CDR3nt: TGTGCCACAACCGGGGTTTCTAGCGGGATAGGAGAGACCCAGTACTTC; CDR3aa: CATTGVSSGIGETQYF
len: 14; j_gene: TRBJ2-2; abundance: many; d_gene: -; v_gene: TRBV11-2; CDR3nt: TGTGCCAGCAGCGCCAAGTCCGGTTTGGGGGAGCTGTTTTTT; CDR3aa: CASSAKSGLGELFF
len: 14; j_gene: TRBJ2-7; abundance: few; d_gene: -; v_gene: TRBV19; CDR3nt: TGTGCCAGTAGTATGGCGGCTAGCGATTACGAGCAGTACTTC; CDR3aa: CASSMAASDYEQYF
len: 14; j_gene: TRBJ2-3; abundance: -; d_gene: -; v_gene: TRBV5-4; CDR3nt: TGTGCCAGCAGCTATATTGGGGCGGCAGATACGCAGTATTTT; CDR3aa: CASSYIGAADTQYF
len: 16; j_gene: TRBJ1-1; abundance: many; d_gene: TRBD1; v_gene: TRBV6-1; CDR3nt: TGTGCCAGCAGTAGGACAGGGCTTGGCATCGGAACTGAAGCTTTCTTT; CDR3aa: CASSRTGLGIGTEAFF
len: 14; j_gene: TRBJ2-4; abundance: many; d_gene: -; v_gene: TRBV12-3/TRBV12-4; CDR3nt: TGTGCCAGCAGTTTCGGGGGTTCCAAAAACATTCAGTACTTC; CDR3aa: CASSFGGSKNIQYF
len: 16; j_gene: TRBJ2-2; abundance: -; d_gene: TRBD1; v_gene: TRBV28; CDR3nt: TGTGCCAGCAGTCCCAAACAGACAGGGCTCACCGGGGAGCTGTTTTTT; CDR3aa: CASSPKQTGLTGELFF
len: 15; j_gene: TRBJ1-1; abundance: few; d_gene: TRBD1; v_gene: TRBV6-5; CDR3nt: TGTGCCAGCAGTTACGGCCGACAGGGGGACACTGAAGCTTTCTTT; CDR3aa: CASSYGRQGDTEAFF
len: 14; j_gene: TRBJ2-5; abundance: many; d_gene: TRBD1; v_gene: TRBV7-8; CDR3nt: TGTGCCAGCAGCTCTACAGGGGCTCGGGAGACCCAGTACTTC; CDR3aa: CASSSTGARETQYF
len: 14; j_gene: TRBJ2-7; abundance: many; d_gene: -; v_gene: TRBV27; CDR3nt: TGTGCCAGCAGGGGGGGGCAGACCTTCTACGAGCAGTACTTC; CDR3aa: CASRGGQTFYEQYF
len: 15; j_gene: TRBJ2-2; abundance: -; d_gene: -; v_gene: TRBV20-1; CDR3nt: TGCAGTGCGAGAGGTGTGACTAGTAACGGCGGGGAGCTGTTTTTT; CDR3aa: CSARGVTSNGGELFF
len: 15; j_gene: TRBJ2-7; abundance: many; d_gene: TRBD1; v_gene: TRBV12-3/TRBV12-4; CDR3nt: TGTGCCAGCAGTACGGGACAGGGTAGTCGGTACGAGCAGTACTTC; CDR3aa: CASSTGQGSRYEQYF
len: 14; j_gene: TRBJ2-3; abundance: -; d_gene: TRBD2; v_gene: TRBV7-2; CDR3nt: TGTGCCAGCAGCTTAGGGACTAGCGCAGATACGCAGTATTTT; CDR3aa: CASSLGTSADTQYF
len: 16; j_gene: TRBJ2-5; abundance: many; d_gene: TRBD2; v_gene: TRBV28; CDR3nt: TGTGCCAGCAGTTTGACTAGCGGGAGTCGGATTGAGACCCAGTACTTC; CDR3aa: CASSLTSGSRIETQYF
len: 14; j_gene: TRBJ2-7; abundance: many; d_gene: -; v_gene: TRBV2; CDR3nt: TGTGCCAGCAGTGAAAATAGGCCGCCCTCCGAGCAGTACTTC; CDR3aa: CASSENRPPSEQYF
len: 13; j_gene: TRBJ2-7; abundance: many; d_gene: -; v_gene: TRBV7-9; CDR3nt: TGTGCCAGCAGTCCGTATAGCTCCTACGAGCAGTACTTC; CDR3aa: CASSPYSSYEQYF
len: 14; j_gene: TRBJ1-1; abundance: many; d_gene: -; v_gene: TRBV28; CDR3nt: TGTGCCAGCAGTTCATCAGGAGCAGGCACTGAAGCTTTCTTT; CDR3aa: CASSSSGAGTEAFF
len: 14; j_gene: TRBJ2-7; abundance: many; d_gene: -; v_gene: TRBV10-3; CDR3nt: TGTGCCATCAGTGGGGGAGGGGGCGGGGGGGAGCAGTACTTC; CDR3aa: CAISGGGGGGEQYF
len: 14; j_gene: TRBJ1-4; abundance: many; d_gene: -; v_gene: TRBV2; CDR3nt: TGTGCCAGCAGTGCGGGGCTCGGGAACGAAAAACTGTTTTTT; CDR3aa: CASSAGLGNEKLFF
len: 13; j_gene: TRBJ1-1; abundance: many; d_gene: -; v_gene: TRBV19; CDR3nt: TGTGCCAGTAGTATCAAACGGAACACTGAAGCTTTCTTT; CDR3aa: CASSIKRNTEAFF
len: 15; j_gene: TRBJ1-2; abundance: many; d_gene: TRBD1; v_gene: TRBV29-1; CDR3nt: TGCAGCGTTGAAGTTGGACAGGCCGCTAACTATGGCTACACCTTC; CDR3aa: CSVEVGQAANYGYTF
len: 16; j_gene: TRBJ1-2; abundance: -; d_gene: -; v_gene: TRBV7-9; CDR3nt: TGTGCCAGCAGCTTAGGCTCTGGGTCCGCGGAGAGTGGCTACACCTTC; CDR3aa: CASSLGSGSAESGYTF
len: 15; j_gene: TRBJ1-1; abundance: many; d_gene: -; v_gene: TRBV28; CDR3nt: TGTGCCAGCTCTAGGCCGGACGTAAGGAACACTGAAGCTTTCTTT; CDR3aa: CASSRPDVRNTEAFF
len: 16; j_gene: TRBJ2-5; abundance: -; d_gene: TRBD2; v_gene: TRBV11-2; CDR3nt: TGTGCCAGCAGCGCAGGACTAGCGGGCCACCAAGAGACCCAGTACTTC; CDR3aa: CASSAGLAGHQETQYF
len: 14; j_gene: TRBJ2-5; abundance: few; d_gene: TRBD1; v_gene: TRBV29-1; CDR3nt: TGCAGCATAACCTCAGGGGGCGCGTTAGAGACCCAGTACTTC; CDR3aa: CSITSGGALETQYF
len: 17; j_gene: TRBJ1-1; abundance: -; d_gene: -; v_gene: TRBV7-2; CDR3nt: TGTGCCAGCAGCTTAACGCGCGCGTTCCCAGGCGGTACTGAAGCTTTCTTT; CDR3aa: CASSLTRAFPGGTEAFF
len: 15; j_gene: TRBJ1-4; abundance: many; d_gene: -; v_gene: TRBV27; CDR3nt: TGTGCCAGCAGTTTAGCCGCTGCAACTAATGAAAAACTGTTTTTT; CDR3aa: CASSLAAATNEKLFF
len: 15; j_gene: TRBJ2-5; abundance: few; d_gene: -; v_gene: TRBV7-2; CDR3nt: TGTGCCAGCAGCTTAGCGGCTGGGGCCTACGAGACCCAGTACTTC; CDR3aa: CASSLAAGAYETQYF
len: 14; j_gene: TRBJ2-5; abundance: many; d_gene: -; v_gene: TRBV5-4; CDR3nt: TGTGCCAGCAGCTTAGGGACCTATCAAGAGACCCAGTACTTC; CDR3aa: CASSLGTYQETQYF
len: 17; j_gene: TRBJ1-2; abundance: -; d_gene: TRBD1; v_gene: TRBV19; CDR3nt: TGTGCCAGTACCTCCAACATGGGACAGGGTGGGATCTATGGCTACACCTTC; CDR3aa: CASTSNMGQGGIYGYTF
len: 15; j_gene: TRBJ2-6; abundance: few; d_gene: -; v_gene: TRBV19; CDR3nt: TGTGCCAGTAGTACGTTGAAGTCTGGGGCCAACGTCCTGACTTTC; CDR3aa: CASSTLKSGANVLTF
len: 12; j_gene: TRBJ2-7; abundance: many; d_gene: -; v_gene: TRBV28; CDR3nt: TGTGCCAGCAGATCCGGGGTCTACGAGCAGTACTTC; CDR3aa: CASRSGVYEQYF
len: 15; j_gene: TRBJ2-7; abundance: few; d_gene: TRBD2; v_gene: TRBV29-1; CDR3nt: TGCAGCGTTGTCCAAAGCGGGAGCGGGGACTACGAGCAGTACTTC; CDR3aa: CSVVQSGSGDYEQYF
len: 17; j_gene: TRBJ2-7; abundance: -; d_gene: TRBD2; v_gene: TRBV12-3/TRBV12-4; CDR3nt: TGTGCCAGCAGTTTACAAATAGGACTAGCGGGCTCCTACGAGCAGTACTTC; CDR3aa: CASSLQIGLAGSYEQYF
len: 15; j_gene: TRBJ2-5; abundance: few; d_gene: -; v_gene: TRBV7-8; CDR3nt: TGTGCCAGCAGCCCCGAATCATATAGTGGGGGGACCCAGTACTTC; CDR3aa: CASSPESYSGGTQYF
len: 13; j_gene: TRBJ2-5; abundance: few; d_gene: -; v_gene: TRBV20-1; CDR3nt: TGCAGTGCTAGTACCCTGGGCCAAGAGACCCAGTACTTC; CDR3aa: CSASTLGQETQYF
len: 16; j_gene: TRBJ2-5; abundance: -; d_gene: -; v_gene: TRBV19; CDR3nt: TGTGCCAGTAGCGCCTCCCGGTCCATAAACCAAGAGACCCAGTACTTC; CDR3aa: CASSASRSINQETQYF
len: 15; j_gene: TRBJ2-7; abundance: -; d_gene: -; v_gene: TRBV5-5; CDR3nt: TGTGCCAGCAGCTTGGTGGGCGTAGTATCCTACGAGCAGTACTTC; CDR3aa: CASSLVGVVSYEQYF
len: 18; j_gene: TRBJ2-2; abundance: few; d_gene: -; v_gene: TRBV7-3; CDR3nt: TGTGCCAGCAGCTCCCAAGCTGACCGTAGGAGGAACACCGGGGAGCTGTTTTTT; CDR3aa: CASSSQADRRRNTGELFF
len: 15; j_gene: TRBJ2-7; abundance: few; d_gene: -; v_gene: TRBV7-2; CDR3nt: TGTGCCAGCAGCTCACGACTACATAGCTCCTACGAGCAGTACTTC; CDR3aa: CASSSRLHSSYEQYF
len: 14; j_gene: TRBJ1-2; abundance: -; d_gene: -; v_gene: TRBV20-1; CDR3nt: TGCAGTGCCACGCCCCCAGCGGGGAACTATGGCTACACCTTC; CDR3aa: CSATPPAGNYGYTF
len: 17; j_gene: TRBJ2-2; abundance: few; d_gene: -; v_gene: TRBV19; CDR3nt: TGTGCCAGTAGTCTACGGTACGGACGGTCGAACACCGGGGAGCTGTTTTTT; CDR3aa: CASSLRYGRSNTGELFF
len: 14; j_gene: TRBJ1-3; abundance: few; d_gene: -; v_gene: TRBV5-6; CDR3nt: TGTGCCAGCAGCCCGGCGGGGCTTGGACACACCATATATTTT; CDR3aa: CASSPAGLGHTIYF
len: 16; j_gene: TRBJ1-3; abundance: -; d_gene: -; v_gene: TRBV11-2; CDR3nt: TGTGCCAGCAGCTTGGAAGGGACGGCTTCTGGAAACACCATATATTTT; CDR3aa: CASSLEGTASGNTIYF
len: 15; j_gene: TRBJ1-6; abundance: many; d_gene: TRBD1; v_gene: TRBV28; CDR3nt: TGTGCCAGCACCTACAGGGGGCTTCCCAATTCACCCCTCCACTTT; CDR3aa: CASTYRGLPNSPLHF